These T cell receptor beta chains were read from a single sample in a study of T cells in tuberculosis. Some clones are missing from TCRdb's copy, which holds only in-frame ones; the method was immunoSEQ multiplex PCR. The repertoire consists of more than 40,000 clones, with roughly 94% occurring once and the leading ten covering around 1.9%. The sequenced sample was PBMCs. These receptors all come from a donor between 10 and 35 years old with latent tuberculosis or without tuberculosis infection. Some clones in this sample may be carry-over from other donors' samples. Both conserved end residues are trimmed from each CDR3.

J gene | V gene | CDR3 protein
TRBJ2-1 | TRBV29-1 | SGHTGTSGSRFGQF
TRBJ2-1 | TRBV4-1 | ASSQRQGTHEQF
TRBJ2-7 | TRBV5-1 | ASSLLQRYEQY
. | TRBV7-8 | ASNQQGQGFHEQY
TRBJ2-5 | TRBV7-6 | ASSLADGGGETQY
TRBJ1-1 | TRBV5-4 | ASSVGTAPWNTEAF
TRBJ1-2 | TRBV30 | AWTLRGSRYT
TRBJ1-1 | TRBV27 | ASSTRNTEAF
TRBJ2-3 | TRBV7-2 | ASSQGLAGGLDTQY
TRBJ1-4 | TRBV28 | ASSLGRTGVNEKLF
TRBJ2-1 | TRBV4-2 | ASRPISGSYNEQF
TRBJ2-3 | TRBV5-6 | ASSLSPGSADTQY
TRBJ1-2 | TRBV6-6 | ASSPQYGYT
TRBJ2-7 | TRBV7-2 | ASSWREMHEQY
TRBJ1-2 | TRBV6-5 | ASSYRGSYT
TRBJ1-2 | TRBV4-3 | ASSQDPAGDYGYT
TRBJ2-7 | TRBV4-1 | ASSQDLTSGPYGQY
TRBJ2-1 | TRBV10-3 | AISDISGSAQF
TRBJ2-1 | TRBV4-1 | ASSQDVTASGNEQF
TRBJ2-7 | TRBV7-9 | ASSPPGTLIYEQY
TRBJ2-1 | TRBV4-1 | ASSPGGDRGSSYNEQF
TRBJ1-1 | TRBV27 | ASSLSGQGKAF
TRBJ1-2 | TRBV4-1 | ASSQDLGARGYT
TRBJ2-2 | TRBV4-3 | ASSLSPGLAVNTGELF
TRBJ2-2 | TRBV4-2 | ASSQPLAGGAGELF